The entry below gives a single TCR beta chain sequence along with its context. Its antigen remains unidentified. Nothing much larger sits one base from this clone, and base qualities are not available. This sample is part of a study of blood T cell repertoires in COVID-19 (dated by TCRdb to 2020 to 2022). With regard to the full study: Collaborator samples came from the United States, Italy and Spain and covered acute and convalescent phases of COVID-19. The prospective study material was composed of cDNA or gDNA derived from T cells, B-cell-depleted T cells, or PBMCs. Deeply sampled blood TCRbeta repertoires from subjects exposed to, actively infected with, or recovered from COVID-19 were included in the dataset. The repertoires were released in a freely available public database intended as a resource for research on the immune response to SARS-CoV-2. Samples came from the ongoing ImmuneRACE study (first 160 participants) plus 1,254 subjects from 6 global collaborators. The sample metadata nearly always contained a de-identified subject ID, COVID-19 status, age in years and sex. HLA class I and class II types, where available, came from metadata supplied by the sample provider rather than from assay-based typing.

The investigation overall reported the following: The quantity of clinical and demographic metadata differed by source and by participant and was supplied without curation.

V gives up 6 bases and J gives up 2 bases, and the segment between their germline ends measures 14 bases. The CDR3 runs 14 residues from the cysteine to the phenylalanine. Only the CDR3 region is kept as DNA, spanning 42 bases read in frame from base 1. Via the germline V gene, CDR1 is MNHEY and CDR2 SVGAGI. The immunoSEQ Assay, a bias-controlled multiplex PCR, was used to amplify TCRbeta CDR3 regions from genomic DNA. Per the source publication's procedure: The number of nucleated cells in each sample was estimated from the amplification of reference gene primers within the assay. Sequence reads were collapsed and filtered to measure the absolute abundance of every unique TCRbeta CDR3 rearrangement. For each sample, productive Simpson clonality was calculated as the square root of Simpson's diversity index across productive rearrangements. Drawn from immuneACCESS, this table holds only the in-frame rearrangements with V and J called that TCRdb kept. Clones are partly lost; checked studies trace under half to an unresolved V gene and leave the rest unexplained. The V and J calls and clone size were taken over from that table, and D and trimming were inferred from the DNA. This sample gives some 64,000 clones in total; roughly 90% of them show up just once. The ten largest clones represent over 3.5% of the sample.

Whole blood was collected in K2EDTA tubes by collaborating institutions according to the institutions' own protocols. For TCRbeta analysis, collaborators shipped samples in one of three forms: frozen whole blood, isolated PBMCs, or DNA extracted from either of those sample types. The rearranged segments are TRBV6-5 and TRBJ2-7; no D segment can be confidently identified. This sequence originates from a man over 45 with active COVID-19. Material: peripheral blood. This receptor carries the CDR3 CASSTGRSAYEQYF. The DNA sequence follows: TGTGCCAGCAGCACGGGTCGTTCTGCCTACGAGCAGTACTTC.